This is a list of T cell receptor beta chains from one sample in a study of T cell clonotyping in hematopoietic cell transplantation. Profiling relied on immunoSEQ multiplex PCR, and the TCRdb table lists in-frame clones only, not all of them. The sample carries approximately 50,000 clones, around 86% recorded once. Sequenced material: peripheral blood mononuclear cells, taken before stem cell transplant. Receptors were obtained from a man between 60 and 75 years old with biphenotypic leukemia. Some clones in this sample may be carry-over from other donors' samples. Each CDR3 is given without its conserved first and last residue. The order of the fields is V gene, CDR3 protein.

>TRBV19
ASSSQTDRVGTEAF
>TRBV6-1
ASSGGVQETQY
>TRBV6-5
ASSKAGGGATEAF
>TRBV28
ASSLSLNTEAF
>TRBV30
AWSPALTDTQY
>TRBV28
ASSIAGSPYEQY
>TRBV6-6
ASSNPSGGLGNTIY
>TRBV10-3
AISELAQPHNEQF
>TRBV29-1
SAHSDLGGNTEAF
>TRBV5-1
ASSPDGANVLT
>TRBV19
ASSIISGRDTQY
>TRBV27
ASSPGGGGSADTQY
>TRBV30
AWSVEGFGYT
>TRBV6-1
ASSVQGEGTDTQY
>TRBV11-2
ASSRGETQY
>TRBV11-2
ASSTLKGLTKTGELF
>TRBV4-1
ASGGVADTDTQY